These 12 T cell receptor beta chains were all obtained from the same sample, sequenced in a study of T-cell reconstitution after alpha-beta-depleted transplantation in children. Construction of the TCRbeta library involved unique molecular identifiers. TCRdb fed the PCR reads into MiXCR, producing one record per CDR3 protein. The sample has hundreds of thousands of distinct CDR3 sequences, 13% seen once. The sample consisted of PBMCs, taken before TCRalphabeta/CD19-depleted stem cell transplant. The receptor source for this set is a girl aged 2 to 10 with congenital amegakaryocytic thrombocytopenia, due to receive a stem cell transplant.

This clonotype was recorded at least ten times. V usage is TRBV4-2 and J usage is TRBJ2-3; D may be TRBD2 (5 bases). Trimming stripped 1 base from V and 4 bases from J, with 9 bases between. Germline values: CDR1 LGHNA, CDR2 YNFKEQ. The CDR3 runs 14 residues. In DNA, the CDR3 is TGTGCCAGCAGCCAAGCGCGGACTGCAGATACGCAGTATTTT. It specifies CASSQARTADTQYF.

The chain employs TRBV5-1 and TRBJ2-1; a possible D gene is TRBD1 (5 bases). Germline lookup yields CDR1 SGHRS and CDR2 YFSETQ. With 0 bases removed from V and 6 bases from J, the gap between germline ends came to 13 bases. The CDR3 is 15 amino acids. The CDR3 nucleotides read TGCGCCAGCAGCTTGGGATCAGGGCTTGTCAATGAGCAGTTCTTC. Protein sequence: CASSLGSGLVNEQFF.

This clonotype was detected ten times or more. The J gene is TRBJ2-2, the V gene TRBV20-1; D remains unclear. Germline CDR1 is DFQATT and CDR2 is SNEGSKA (reference sequence). This CDR3 comprises 14 residues. The V and J ends lost 6 bases and 1 base respectively, with 12 bases between them. CDR3 sequence: CSARTEVNTGELFF. The CDR3 nucleotides are TGCAGTGCGAGAACAGAAGTGAACACCGGGGAGCTGTTTTTT.

The chain is built from TRBV12-3 or TRBV12-4 and TRBJ1-5; D is possibly TRBD1 (6 bases). The V and J ends lost 6 bases and 6 bases respectively, with 12 bases between them. The length of the CDR3 is 13 residues. CDR3 region: CASSRTQGQPQHF. The CDR3 DNA reads as TGTGCCAGCAGCCGGACACAGGGTCAGCCCCAGCATTTT.

About this clonotype itself: The junction and the germline gene differ at one end; a read error may be behind it. The rearrangement uses TRBV20-1 and TRBJ2-3, with 7 bases that match TRBD2. This CDR3 is built from 17 residues. Germline V gene lookup returns CDR1 DFQATT and CDR2 SNEGSKA (reference sequence). The DNA of the CDR3 is TGCTGTGCTAGAGTTCCCGTAGGCGGGGGTTTCGCAGATACGCAGTATTTT. Encoded protein: CCARVPVGGGFADTQYF.

The chain uses TRBV3-1 and TRBJ2-7; D is uncertain. Deletions cut 7 bases from V and 6 bases from J, with 16 bases between. The CDR3 loop spans 13 amino acids. The germline V gene has CDR1 LGHDT and CDR2 YNNKEL (reference sequence). The CDR3 DNA reads as TGTGCCAGCACCGACACTCCTCGCACCGAGCAGTACTTC. Its translation is CASTDTPRTEQYF.

This clonotype was counted at least ten times. The chain couples TRBV5-1 to TRBJ2-2, with TRBD1 matching over 10 bases. The CDR3 is made up of 15 amino acids. Germline values: CDR1 SGHRS, CDR2 YFSETQ. V lost 6 bases to trimming and J lost 3 bases; unmatched junction nucleotides: 5. CDR3 sequence: CASTEDRGDTGELFF. In DNA form, the CDR3 reads TGCGCCAGCACCGAGGACAGGGGGGACACCGGGGAGCTGTTTTTT.

The rearrangement joins TRBV6-2 or TRBV6-3 to TRBJ2-3; no definite D call. The germline CDR1 and CDR2 sequences are MNHEY and SVGEGT. CDR3 length equals 13 residues. Deletions cut 5 bases from V and 2 bases from J, with 8 bases between. This CDR3 is CASSGQLTDTQYF. CDR3 nucleotide sequence: TGTGCCAGCAGTGGGCAGCTCACAGATACGCAGTATTTT.

This clonotype was found a few times. V usage is TRBV2 and J usage is TRBJ2-5, with 7 bases matching TRBD1. The CDR3 is made up of 16 amino acids. The junction had 10 bases not matched to a gene; V was cut back by 2 bases and J by 4 bases. Germline CDR1 is SNHLY and CDR2 is FYNNEI. The CDR3 reads CASSEIQTGSGETQYF. The CDR3 coding sequence is TGTGCCAGCAGTGAAATTCAGACAGGGTCTGGAGAGACCCAGTACTTC.

CDR3 loop: CSATPGLAGGPSYNEQFF. CDR3 in DNA: TGCAGCGCGACGCCGGGACTAGCGGGAGGCCCCTCCTACAATGAGCAGTTCTTC. The rearrangement uses TRBV29-1 and TRBJ2-1; 15 bases map to TRBD2. Unmatched junction bases numbered 10, after V lost 7 bases and J lost 0 bases. Per germline, CDR1 SQVTM and CDR2 ANQGSEA. This CDR3 region has 18 residues.

Many counts were recorded for this clonotype. The chain is built from TRBV28 and TRBJ2-1, with no clear D. The germline gives CDR1 MDHEN, CDR2 SYDVKM. CDR3 length: 12 residues. Trimming removed 4 bases from V and 9 bases from J, with 10 bases in between. Here the CDR3 reads CASSSVLIEQFF. The CDR3 nucleotides read TGTGCCAGCAGTTCCGTCCTCATTGAGCAGTTCTTC.

As regards this clonotype: This may be a read error: a much more frequent sequence differs by one nucleotide. The chain is built from TRBV20-1 and TRBJ2-1; D unresolved. Germline-derived CDR1 and CDR2 are DFQATT and SNEGSKA (reference sequence). This CDR3 spans 13 amino acids. The CDR3 is CSASEDGYNAQFF. DNA for the CDR3: TGCAGTGCTAGCGAGGACGGCTACAATGCGCAGTTCTTC.